These T cell receptor beta chains were read from a single sample in a study of graft-versus-host responses after intestinal transplantation. The data were produced by immunoSEQ multiplex PCR, yet TCRdb's version contains in-frame clones alone and is incomplete. This table has roughly 99,000 clones, around 90% appearing once. Which antigens these TCRs recognize remains unknown. This sample comprised unstimulated CD4+ T cells sorted from spleen or lymph node cells, obtained before transplant. All receptors come from a human donor who was the organ donor for an intestinal transplant. The CDR3 runs from the conserved cysteine through the conserved F or W. D genes are given only for firm matches. Clone size is shown for a subset of rows, as once, few, many or a class of expanded clone.

j_gene: TRBJ1-4; d_gene: -; abundance: -; v_gene: TRBV5-4; CDR3aa: CASSLGRREEKLFF; CDR3nt: TGTGCCAGCAGCTTGGGCCGGAGGGAGGAAAAACTGTTTTTT
j_gene: TRBJ2-7; d_gene: TRBD2; abundance: -; v_gene: TRBV4-1; CDR3aa: CASSPSGRTGDEQYF; CDR3nt: TGCGCCAGCAGCCCTAGCGGGAGGACGGGGGACGAGCAGTACTTC
j_gene: TRBJ1-3; d_gene: -; abundance: -; v_gene: TRBV5-1; CDR3aa: CASSLEQAGDTIYF; CDR3nt: TGCGCCAGCAGCTTGGAGCAGGCTGGGGACACCATATATTTT
j_gene: TRBJ2-1; d_gene: TRBD2; abundance: few; v_gene: TRBV7-3; CDR3aa: CASSLLPGLAPYNEQFF; CDR3nt: TGTGCCAGCAGCTTACTACCGGGACTAGCCCCCTACAATGAGCAGTTCTTC
j_gene: TRBJ1-2; d_gene: TRBD1; abundance: -; v_gene: TRBV5-1; CDR3aa: CASSGTTGARLNYGYTF; CDR3nt: TGCGCCAGCAGCGGTACAACAGGGGCCCGCCTTAACTATGGCTACACCTTC
j_gene: TRBJ2-2; d_gene: TRBD2; abundance: -; v_gene: TRBV4-2; CDR3aa: CASSQVLAVNTGELFF; CDR3nt: TGTGCCAGCAGCCAAGTACTAGCGGTTAACACCGGGGAGCTGTTTTTT
j_gene: TRBJ2-1; d_gene: -; abundance: -; v_gene: TRBV5-1; CDR3aa: CASSQLGSSGTGYNEQFF; CDR3nt: TGCGCCAGCAGTCAGCTTGGATCCTCGGGAACTGGCTACAATGAGCAGTTCTTC
j_gene: TRBJ2-5; d_gene: TRBD2; abundance: -; v_gene: TRBV9; CDR3aa: CASSVGTSAETQYF; CDR3nt: TGTGCCAGCAGCGTAGGGACTAGCGCAGAGACCCAGTACTTC
j_gene: TRBJ2-5; d_gene: TRBD2; abundance: -; v_gene: TRBV29-1; CDR3aa: CSARGGVKETQYF; CDR3nt: TGCAGCGCTCGGGGGGGAGTTAAAGAGACCCAGTACTTC
j_gene: TRBJ2-5; d_gene: -; abundance: -; v_gene: TRBV5-5; CDR3aa: CASSSGLLQETQYF; CDR3nt: TGTGCCAGCAGCTCGGGACTCCTCCAAGAGACCCAGTACTTC
j_gene: TRBJ2-3; d_gene: -; abundance: -; v_gene: TRBV7-9; CDR3aa: CASSFDRGTDTQYF; CDR3nt: TGTGCCAGCAGCTTTGACAGAGGCACAGATACGCAGTATTTT
j_gene: TRBJ1-1; d_gene: -; abundance: -; v_gene: TRBV30; CDR3aa: CAWTLQGWTTEAFF; CDR3nt: TGTGCCTGGACATTACAGGGTTGGACCACTGAAGCTTTCTTT
j_gene: TRBJ2-7; d_gene: TRBD2; abundance: -; v_gene: TRBV5-1; CDR3aa: CASSSRLAGGISSYEQYF; CDR3nt: TGCGCCAGCAGCTCCAGACTAGCGGGAGGTATCAGCTCCTACGAGCAGTACTTC
j_gene: TRBJ1-1; d_gene: -; abundance: -; v_gene: TRBV6-1; CDR3aa: CASSTGVNTEAFF; CDR3nt: TGTGCCAGCAGTACGGGAGTGAACACTGAAGCTTTCTTT
j_gene: TRBJ1-6; d_gene: -; abundance: once; v_gene: TRBV6-1; CDR3aa: CASSEYSNSPLHF; CDR3nt: TGTGCCAGCAGTGAATACTCTAATTCACCCCTCCACTTT
j_gene: TRBJ2-1; d_gene: -; abundance: once; v_gene: TRBV5-1; CDR3aa: CASRHGLSYNEQFF; CDR3nt: TGCGCCAGCAGGCACGGCTTGTCCTACAATGAGCAGTTCTTC
j_gene: TRBJ2-7; d_gene: -; abundance: -; v_gene: TRBV6-1; CDR3aa: CASSRTGQLGHEQYF; CDR3nt: TGTGCCAGCAGCCGGACGGGACAATTGGGCCACGAGCAGTACTTC
j_gene: TRBJ2-7; d_gene: -; abundance: -; v_gene: TRBV5-1; CDR3aa: CASSFWTSSYEQYF; CDR3nt: TGCGCCAGCAGCTTTTGGACATCCTCCTACGAGCAGTACTTC
j_gene: TRBJ2-1; d_gene: TRBD1; abundance: -; v_gene: TRBV6-5; CDR3aa: CASSTDRVHEQFF; CDR3nt: TGTGCCAGCAGTACGGACAGGGTCCATGAGCAGTTCTTC
j_gene: TRBJ1-2; d_gene: -; abundance: -; v_gene: TRBV6-1; CDR3aa: CASRLTGSYGYTF; CDR3nt: TGTGCCAGCAGGTTAACCGGGAGCTATGGCTACACCTTC
j_gene: TRBJ1-1; d_gene: -; abundance: -; v_gene: TRBV14; CDR3aa: CASSQYLLNTEAFF; CDR3nt: TGTGCCAGCAGCCAATACCTATTGAACACTGAAGCTTTCTTT
j_gene: TRBJ2-7; d_gene: -; abundance: -; v_gene: TRBV2; CDR3aa: CASSAERGEQYF; CDR3nt: TGTGCCAGCAGTGCCGAGAGGGGCGAGCAGTACTTC
j_gene: TRBJ2-5; d_gene: -; abundance: few; v_gene: TRBV7-7; CDR3aa: CASSLLEGLLETQYF; CDR3nt: TGTGCCAGCAGCCTACTCGAGGGCCTCCTAGAGACCCAGTACTTC
j_gene: TRBJ1-3; d_gene: -; abundance: few; v_gene: TRBV6-6; CDR3aa: CASSYTSGTGNTIYF; CDR3nt: TGTGCCAGCAGTTACACGTCGGGGACTGGAAACACCATATATTTT
j_gene: TRBJ1-5; d_gene: -; abundance: once; v_gene: TRBV11-3; CDR3aa: CASSLRRSEPQHF; CDR3nt: TGTGCCAGCAGCTTGCGCAGGTCAGAGCCCCAGCATTTT
j_gene: TRBJ2-6; d_gene: -; abundance: -; v_gene: TRBV4-1; CDR3aa: CASSQNDRTSGANVLTF; CDR3nt: TGCGCCAGCAGCCAAAACGACAGGACCTCTGGGGCCAACGTCCTGACTTTC
j_gene: TRBJ2-3; d_gene: -; abundance: -; v_gene: TRBV9; CDR3aa: CASSPRTSSTDTQYF; CDR3nt: TGTGCCAGCAGCCCCCGGACCAGTAGCACAGATACGCAGTATTTT
j_gene: TRBJ2-7; d_gene: -; abundance: -; v_gene: TRBV27; CDR3aa: CASSRYWGTGAYEQYF; CDR3nt: TGTGCCAGCAGTCGATATTGGGGGACGGGAGCCTACGAGCAGTACTTC